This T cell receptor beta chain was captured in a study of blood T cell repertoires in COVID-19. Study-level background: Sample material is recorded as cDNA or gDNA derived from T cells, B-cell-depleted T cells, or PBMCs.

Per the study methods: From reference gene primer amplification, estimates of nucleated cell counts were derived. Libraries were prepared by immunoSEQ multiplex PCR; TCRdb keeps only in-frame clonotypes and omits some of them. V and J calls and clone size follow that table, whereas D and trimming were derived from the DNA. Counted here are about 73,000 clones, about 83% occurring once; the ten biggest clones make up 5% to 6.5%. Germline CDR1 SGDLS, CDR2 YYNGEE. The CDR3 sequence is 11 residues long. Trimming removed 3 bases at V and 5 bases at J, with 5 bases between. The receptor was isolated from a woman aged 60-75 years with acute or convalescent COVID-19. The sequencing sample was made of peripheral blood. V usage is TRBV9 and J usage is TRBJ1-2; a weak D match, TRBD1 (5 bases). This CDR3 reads CASSGQYGYTF. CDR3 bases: TGTGCCAGCAGCGGACAGTATGGCTACACCTTC.